The rows below give T cell receptor beta chains drawn from one sample of a study of liver allograft versus peripheral blood T cells. TCRdb re-called the reads with MiXCR, one entry per CDR3 protein. The profile shows 9,700 or so distinct CDR3 sequences, 25% to 30% of them singletons. The receptors here all came from a human patient who had a liver transplant. T cells may partly derive from the graft donor. The CDR3 runs from the conserved cysteine through the conserved F or W. The order of the fields is V gene, clone size, D gene, J gene, CDR3 protein, CDR3 DNA. The D gene is left open where the match is weak. Clone size, where shown, is once, few, many, or a class for clones that have expanded.

v_call: TRBV20-1
clone_size: NA
d_call: NA
j_call: TRBJ2-1
cdr3_aa: CSARDPSRLYNEQFF
cdr3_nt: TGCAGTGCTAGAGATCCTAGCAGGCTTTACAATGAGCAGTTCTTC

v_call: TRBV2
clone_size: NA
d_call: TRBD2
j_call: TRBJ2-7
cdr3_aa: CASRAGTSVSYEQYF
cdr3_nt: TGTGCCAGCAGAGCCGGGACTAGCGTGTCCTACGAGCAGTACTTC

v_call: TRBV18
clone_size: medium-sized
d_call: TRBD1
j_call: TRBJ2-7
cdr3_aa: CASSPVGQGTHEQYF
cdr3_nt: TGTGCCAGCTCACCAGTAGGACAGGGGACTCACGAGCAGTACTTC

v_call: TRBV6-5
clone_size: many
d_call: TRBD1
j_call: TRBJ2-7
cdr3_aa: CASRRQGARNFFEQYF
cdr3_nt: TGTGCCAGCAGAAGACAGGGGGCGCGTAACTTCTTCGAGCAGTACTTC

v_call: TRBV6-1
clone_size: NA
d_call: NA
j_call: TRBJ1-5
cdr3_aa: CASSLGPGDWGNQPQHF
cdr3_nt: TGTGCCAGCAGCTTAGGGCCGGGTGACTGGGGCAATCAGCCCCAGCATTTT

v_call: TRBV27
clone_size: medium-sized
d_call: NA
j_call: TRBJ1-4
cdr3_aa: CASSIRHPTNEKLFF
cdr3_nt: TGTGCCAGCAGTATCCGACACCCAACTAATGAAAAACTGTTTTTT

v_call: TRBV7-9
clone_size: NA
d_call: NA
j_call: TRBJ2-3
cdr3_aa: CASSLPPIGLGLTSTDTQYF
cdr3_nt: TGTGCCAGCAGCTTACCTCCTATAGGGCTGGGACTGACTAGCACAGATACGCAGTATTTT

v_call: TRBV20-1
clone_size: NA
d_call: TRBD1
j_call: TRBJ2-1
cdr3_aa: CSARDPLQGVRYNEQFF
cdr3_nt: TGCAGTGCTAGAGATCCCCTACAGGGGGTCAGGTACAATGAGCAGTTCTTC

v_call: TRBV28
clone_size: medium-sized
d_call: TRBD2
j_call: TRBJ2-5
cdr3_aa: CASSLSGGAETQYF
cdr3_nt: TGTGCCAGCAGTTTATCGGGAGGGGCGGAGACCCAGTACTTC

v_call: TRBV29-1
clone_size: medium-sized
d_call: TRBD1
j_call: TRBJ1-2
cdr3_aa: CSVATGGYGYTF
cdr3_nt: TGCAGCGTTGCTACAGGGGGCTATGGCTACACCTTC

v_call: TRBV19
clone_size: once
d_call: TRBD1
j_call: TRBJ1-6
cdr3_aa: CASSFRDRGSPLHF
cdr3_nt: TGTGCCAGTAGTTTCCGGGACAGGGGTTCACCCCTCCACTTT

v_call: TRBV10-3
clone_size: NA
d_call: NA
j_call: TRBJ2-3
cdr3_aa: CASRGAGWGDTQYF
cdr3_nt: TGTGCCTCCCGAGGGGCGGGCTGGGGAGATACGCAGTATTTT

v_call: TRBV29-1
clone_size: once
d_call: TRBD2
j_call: TRBJ2-3
cdr3_aa: CSVGSGGGGADTQYF
cdr3_nt: TGCAGCGTGGGGTCCGGGGGGGGCGGGGCAGATACGCAGTATTTT

v_call: TRBV18
clone_size: medium-sized
d_call: NA
j_call: TRBJ2-1
cdr3_aa: CASSNRSGLSSYNEQFF
cdr3_nt: TGTGCCAGCTCAAACCGGTCAGGGCTCAGCTCCTACAATGAGCAGTTCTTC

v_call: TRBV10-3
clone_size: NA
d_call: NA
j_call: TRBJ2-5
cdr3_aa: CAISEGRGETQYF
cdr3_nt: TGTGCCATCAGTGAAGGCAGAGGAGAGACCCAGTACTTC

v_call: TRBV30
clone_size: many
d_call: NA
j_call: TRBJ1-1
cdr3_aa: CAWSPTGTRWNTEAFF
cdr3_nt: TGTGCCTGGAGTCCGACCGGGACGCGTTGGAACACTGAAGCTTTCTTT

v_call: TRBV20-1
clone_size: few
d_call: NA
j_call: TRBJ2-7
cdr3_aa: CSAAGVAGSTYEQYF
cdr3_nt: TGCAGTGCGGCAGGGGTAGCGGGTTCAACCTACGAGCAGTACTTC

v_call: TRBV12-3/TRBV12-4
clone_size: NA
d_call: NA
j_call: TRBJ1-6
cdr3_aa: CASSQDREFTALHF
cdr3_nt: TGTGCCAGCAGCCAGGACAGAGAATTCACGGCCCTCCACTTT

v_call: TRBV6-5
clone_size: NA
d_call: NA
j_call: TRBJ2-1
cdr3_aa: CASSNLDQNEQFF
cdr3_nt: TGTGCCAGCAGTAACCTCGACCAGAATGAGCAGTTCTTC